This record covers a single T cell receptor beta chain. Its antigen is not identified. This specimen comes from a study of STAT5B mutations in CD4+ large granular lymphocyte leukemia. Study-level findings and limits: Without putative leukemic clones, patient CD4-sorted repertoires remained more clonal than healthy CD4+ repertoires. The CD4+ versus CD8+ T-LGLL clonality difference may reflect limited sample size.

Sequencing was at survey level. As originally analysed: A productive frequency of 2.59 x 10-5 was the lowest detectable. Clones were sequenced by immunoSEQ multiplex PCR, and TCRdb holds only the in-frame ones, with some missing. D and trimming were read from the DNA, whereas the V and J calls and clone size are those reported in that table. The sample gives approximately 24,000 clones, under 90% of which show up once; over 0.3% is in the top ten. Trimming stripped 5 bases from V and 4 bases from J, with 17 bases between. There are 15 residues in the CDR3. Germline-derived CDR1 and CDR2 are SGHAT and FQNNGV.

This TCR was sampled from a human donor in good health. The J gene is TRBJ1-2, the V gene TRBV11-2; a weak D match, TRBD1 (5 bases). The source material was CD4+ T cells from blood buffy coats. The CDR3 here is CASSPSGTQGYGYTF. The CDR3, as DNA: TGTGCCAGCAGCCCTTCCGGGACCCAAGGCTATGGCTACACCTTC.